This entry lists 13 T cell receptor beta chains sequenced from one sample in a study of cytomegalovirus exposure and HLA in healthy donors. PCR amplification relied on 60 Vbeta primers (plus 13 Jbeta primers). Sequencing used immunoSEQ multiplex PCR; TCRdb keeps in-frame clones, though not all of them. The sample records more than 110,000 clones, roughly 80% being singletons. The sequenced material came from PBMCs. Every receptor here comes from a woman between 50 and 59 years old in good health and CMV-seropositive.

The rearrangement links TRBV28 to TRBJ2-5, with a tentative D call TRBD1 (5 bases). The end of the DNA is better explained by TRBJ2-7, so the J call may be wrong. The germline V gene has CDR1 MDHEN and CDR2 SYDVKM. This CDR3 has 13 residues. The DNA for the CDR3 is TGTGCCAGCAGGGAAGGGGCCCTGGACGAGCAGTACTTC. Translated: CASREGALDEQYF.

The gene calls are TRBV6-6 and TRBJ2-3; TRBD2 matches at 11 bases. V lost 6 bases and J lost 5; bases outside the gene matches: 7. CDR3 length: 15 residues. Per germline, CDR1 MNHNY and CDR2 SVGAGI (reference sequence). The CDR3, as DNA: TGTGCCAGCAGATCTAGCGGGGGGCCTCTAGATACGCAGTATTTT. It specifies CASRSSGGPLDTQYF.

This clone showed up just once. The chain has TRBV11-1 and TRBJ1-1, with D perhaps matching TRBD1 (6 bases). The CDR3 has 15 amino acids. The V and J ends lost 4 bases and 8 bases respectively, with 20 bases between them. Per the germline V gene, CDR1 is SGHAT and CDR2 is FQDESV (reference sequence). CDR3 loop: CASSSYQQGLGEAFF. DNA of the CDR3: TGTGCCAGCAGCTCATACCAACAGGGTTTAGGGGAAGCTTTCTTT. The variable domain in full, completed from reference TRBV11-1 and TRBJ1-1, reads EAEVAQSPRYKITEKSQAVAFWCDPISGHATLYWYRQILGQGPELLVQFQDESVVDDSQLPKDRFSAERLKGVDSTLKIQPAELGDSAMYLCASSSYQQGLGEAFFGQGTRLTVV.

The chain is built from TRBV6-5 and TRBJ1-5, with D perhaps matching TRBD1 (5 bases). Between the trimmed V and J ends, which lost 5 bases and 6 bases, there was a span of 14 bases. The V gene's germline CDR1 is MNHEY and CDR2 SVGAGI. The CDR3 sequence is 14 residues long. As DNA, the CDR3 is TGTGCCAGCAGTCCCGTTCAGGGAACTCAGCCCCAGCATTTT. Residues: CASSPVQGTQPQHF.

The V gene is TRBV11-3, the J gene TRBJ2-1; 7 nucleotides line up with TRBD1. Germline V gene data show CDR1 as SGHNT and CDR2 as YENEEA. This CDR3 has 14 residues. J lost 7 bases, V lost 0 bases, and 3 bases had no gene match. Here the CDR3 reads CASSLDLGQNEQFF. The CDR3, as DNA: TGTGCCAGCAGCTTAGATTTGGGACAGAATGAGCAGTTCTTC.

The chain recombines TRBV10-1 with TRBJ1-1; weak D call: TRBD1 (6 bases). V lost 0 bases and J lost 1, with 12 bases in between. This CDR3 has 16 residues. Germline values: CDR1 WNHNN, CDR2 SYGVQD (reference sequence). CDR3 DNA sequence: TGCGCCAGCAGTGAGTCGAGGGGGTTGACGAACACTGAAGCTTTCTTT. Its protein is CASSESRGLTNTEAFF.

The chain has TRBV6-5 and TRBJ1-1; the match to TRBD1 covers 10 bases. The CDR3 is made up of 15 amino acids. V was clipped by 0 bases and J by 6 bases; unmatched bases: 4. Germline V CDR1 and CDR2: MNHEY, SVGAGI. In nucleotides, the CDR3 is TGTGCCAGCAGTTACTCGACAGGGGGCTACTCTGAAGCTTTCTTT. This encodes CASSYSTGGYSEAFF.

The V call is TRBV5-1, the J call TRBJ2-1; 9 bases line up with TRBD1. The germline CDR1 and CDR2 sequences are SGHRS and YFSETQ. V gave up 4 bases and J gave up 3 bases; unmatched junction bases: 5. This CDR3 is built from 15 residues. The CDR3 nucleotides read TGCGCCAGCAGCCCCGGGACAGGGCTCTACAATGAGCAGTTCTTC. It codes for CASSPGTGLYNEQFF.

The chain is built from TRBV7-2 and TRBJ2-1; D is perhaps TRBD1 (6 bases). The CDR3 length is 15 residues. Trimming took off 5 bases at V and 2 bases at J, with 13 bases between the two ends. Germline lookup yields CDR1 SGHTA and CDR2 FQGNSA. CDR3 region: CASSVTGTTYNEQFF. The CDR3 region has the DNA TGTGCCAGCAGCGTAACCGGGACAACCTACAATGAGCAGTTCTTC.

This clone was counted once. This chain joins TRBV28 and TRBJ2-7; 7 bases are shared with TRBD1. Germline trimming cut 9 bases from V and 2 bases from J; bases unmatched to any gene: 10. This CDR3 region has 14 residues. CDR1 MDHEN and CDR2 SYDVKM come from the germline V gene. The CDR3 DNA follows: TGTGCCAGTACCCCGGGACAGAGGACCTACGAGCAGTACTTC. Translated: CASTPGQRTYEQYF.

This clone was counted between two and nine times. The chain joins TRBV11-2 to TRBJ2-1; D may be TRBD1 (5 bases). Looked up from germline, CDR1 is SGHAT and CDR2 is FQNNGV. This CDR3 region has 13 residues. V was pared by 1 base and J by 8 bases, with 9 bases between. The CDR3 sequence: CASSLAGMDEQFF. As DNA, the CDR3 is TGTGCCAGCAGCTTAGCAGGGATGGATGAGCAGTTCTTC. Combining the CDR3 with reference TRBV11-2 and TRBJ2-1 gives the whole variable domain EAGVAQSPRYKIIEKRQSVAFWCNPISGHATLYWYQQILGQGPKLLIQFQNNGVVDDSQLPKDRFSAERLKGVDSTLKIQPAKLEDSAVYLCASSLAGMDEQFFGPGTRLTVL.

This clone was seen more than once but under ten times. The chain is built from TRBV5-1 and TRBJ2-3; 9 bases align to TRBD1. The CDR3 is 15 amino acids. J gave up 2 bases and V 3 bases, and 4 bases lay outside the gene matches. The germline gives CDR1 SGHRS, CDR2 YFSETQ. CDR3 region: CASSSGTGFTDTQYF. The CDR3 nucleotides are TGCGCCAGCAGCTCCGGGACAGGGTTCACAGATACGCAGTATTTT.

This sequence joins TRBV10-3 and TRBJ2-1; TRBD2 agrees at 9 bases. CDR1 and CDR2 (germline): ENHRY, SYGVKD. The CDR3 is made up of 15 amino acids. Trimming cost V 4 bases and J 7 bases; bases outside gene matches: 8. The CDR3 loop is CAISAQRGAGNEQFF. The CDR3 DNA reads TGTGCCATCAGTGCCCAGCGGGGGGCGGGGAATGAGCAGTTCTTC.